The source of this TCR beta chain is a study of T cell responses to AZD1222 COVID-19 vaccine. Study in general: Second-dose intervals near 4 or 12 weeks were combined.

The V gene's germline CDR1 is KGHDR and CDR2 SFDVKD. This CDR3 has 15 residues. The J segment lost 3 bases and the V segment lost 12 bases, leaving 13 bases of the junction unmatched. Clones were sequenced by immunoSEQ multiplex PCR, and TCRdb holds only the in-frame ones, with some missing. The sample has roughly 82,000 clones, roughly 85% seen once. This TCR came from an adult in good health. This sequence joins TRBV24-1 and TRBJ2-7; 10 bases fit TRBD1. The sequencing used peripheral blood, collected on day 0 of AZD1222 vaccination. CDR3 coding DNA: TGTGCCGGCTCGACTGGGACAGGGGCTGACTACGAGCAGTACTTC. Translation gives CAGSTGTGADYEQYF.